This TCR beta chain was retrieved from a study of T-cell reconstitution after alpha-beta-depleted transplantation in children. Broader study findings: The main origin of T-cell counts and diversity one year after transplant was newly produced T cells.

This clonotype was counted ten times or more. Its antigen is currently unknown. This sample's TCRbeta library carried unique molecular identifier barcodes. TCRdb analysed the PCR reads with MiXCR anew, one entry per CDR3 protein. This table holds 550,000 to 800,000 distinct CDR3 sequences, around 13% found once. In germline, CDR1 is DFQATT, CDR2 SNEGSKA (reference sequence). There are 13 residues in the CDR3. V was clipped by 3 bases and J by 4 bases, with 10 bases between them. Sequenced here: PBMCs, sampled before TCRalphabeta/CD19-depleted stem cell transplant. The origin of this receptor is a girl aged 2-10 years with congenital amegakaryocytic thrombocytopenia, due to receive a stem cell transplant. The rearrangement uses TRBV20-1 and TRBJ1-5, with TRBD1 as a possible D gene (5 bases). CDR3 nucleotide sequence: TGCAGTGCTAGTGGCAGGGTAAATCAGCCCCAGCATTTT. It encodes CSASGRVNQPQHF.